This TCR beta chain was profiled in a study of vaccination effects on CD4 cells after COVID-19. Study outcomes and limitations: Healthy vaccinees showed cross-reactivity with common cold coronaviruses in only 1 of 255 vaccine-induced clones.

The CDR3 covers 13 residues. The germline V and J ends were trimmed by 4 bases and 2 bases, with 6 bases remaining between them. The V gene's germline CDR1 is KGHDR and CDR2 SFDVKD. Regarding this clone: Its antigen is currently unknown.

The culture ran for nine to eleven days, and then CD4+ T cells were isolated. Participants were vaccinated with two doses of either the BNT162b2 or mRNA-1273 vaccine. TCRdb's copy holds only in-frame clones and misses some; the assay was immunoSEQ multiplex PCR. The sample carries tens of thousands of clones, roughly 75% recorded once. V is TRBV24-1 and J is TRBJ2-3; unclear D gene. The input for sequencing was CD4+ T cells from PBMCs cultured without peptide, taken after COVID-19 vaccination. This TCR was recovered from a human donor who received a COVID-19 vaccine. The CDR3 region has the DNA TGTGCCACCAGTGACCGGAACACAGATACGCAGTATTTT. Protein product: CATSDRNTDTQYF.